Listed below are T cell receptor beta chains from one sample, sequenced in a study of blood T cells in healthy people across ages. MiXCR, run by TCRdb on the 5' RACE reads, gives a single entry per CDR3 protein. Here the sample spans under 2 million distinct CDR3 sequences, around 36% being singletons. What was sequenced was blood. All receptors come from a woman aged 25 to 39 in good health. Each CDR3 is given with its conserved first and last residue. Fields, in order: CDR3 DNA, CDR3 protein, D gene, V gene, J gene, clone size. A D gene is named only where the DNA matches it firmly. The size field is filled for only some rows; it gives once, few, many or a size class.

TGTGCCAGCACCGAGGGGACAGTTGCTCTCCTAGAGCAGTACTTC	CASTEGTVALLEQYF	TRBD1	TRBV6-1	TRBJ2-5	few
TGCGCCAGCAGCCAAGAAGGGACCCTTAGCGGGAGGGCCCCCTACGAGCAGTACTTC	CASSQEGTLSGRAPYEQYF	TRBD2	TRBV4-1	TRBJ2-7	-
TGTGCCAGCAGCCAAGATTTGGGGGCTGGGGCCAACGTCCGGACTTTC	CASSQDLGAGANVRTF	-	TRBV4-2	TRBJ2-6	-
TGCAGTGCCAGAACCTTAGGGGGACAGGGCTTCGTTAACTATGGCTACACCTTC	CSARTLGGQGFVNYGYTF	TRBD1	TRBV20-1	TRBJ1-2	once
TGTGCCTGCGTCTCCGGGATCTCTTCGCCGAGGTGCTACACCTTC	CACVSGISSPRCYTF	-	TRBV30	TRBJ1-2	-
TGTGCCAGCAGCTTTCCGCGGGACTCATCTAGGGATGAGCAGTTCTTC	CASSFPRDSSRDEQFF	-	TRBV7-9	TRBJ2-1	-
TGCAGTGCCAAGGGGCGCTCCAATTCACCCCTCCACTTT	CSAKGRSNSPLHF	-	TRBV20-1	TRBJ1-6	few
TGCAGTGCCTCCCGGTCAGTAGGCTCTGGGGCCAACGTCCTGACTTTC	CSASRSVGSGANVLTF	-	TRBV20-1	TRBJ2-6	-
TGTGCCAGCTCACCACGATCAGGGGGGAACACTGAAGCTTTCTTT	CASSPRSGGNTEAFF	TRBD1	TRBV18	TRBJ1-1	few
TGTGCCAGCGGAATTAGCGGGACACTTTACGAGCAGTACTTC	CASGISGTLYEQYF	TRBD2	TRBV7-2	TRBJ2-7	-
TGCAGTGCTAGAGGAGCGGGAGAATACGAGCAGTACTTC	CSARGAGEYEQYF	TRBD2	TRBV20-1	TRBJ2-7	-
TGTGCCAGCAGTACCGCCGGACAGGGCAATAAGCAGTTCTTC	CASSTAGQGNKQFF	TRBD1	TRBV12-3/TRBV12-4	TRBJ2-1	few
TGTGCCAGCAGCTTGCAGGTTACTATATATGGCTACACCTTC	CASSLQVTIYGYTF	-	TRBV7-8	TRBJ1-2	few
TGTGCCAGCAGTGAAGCGGCTAGCGGCAAGTACAATGAGCAGTTCTTC	CASSEAASGKYNEQFF	TRBD2	TRBV6-1	TRBJ2-1	-